This T cell receptor (beta chain) was retrieved from a study of CD8 T cells in ankylosing spondylitis. Molecular-barcoded quantitative 5'-RACE produced these TCR beta libraries. TCRdb itself ran the 5' RACE reads through MiXCR, one entry per CDR3 protein. The repertoire holds roughly 700,000 distinct CDR3 sequences, around 20% seen once, with under 20% in the top ten. Whole-study findings and limits: Matched ankylosing spondylitis synovial fluid reportedly showed significant enrichment of disease-linked clones. Relatively rare in peripheral blood, disease-linked clones were also CD8+. Characteristic of ankylosing spondylitis blood, it appeared, was a TCR beta motif comprising roughly 8 highly homologous variants.

This clonotype was counted many times. The antigen is undetermined. Sequencing input: blood, either unsorted or a sorted T cell fraction (not recorded which). This receptor was obtained from a male donor with ankylosing spondylitis.

The CDR3 sequence is CATSRAQGAIGELFF. The CDR3 nucleotides are TGTGCCACCAGCAGAGCCCAGGGGGCCATCGGGGAGCTGTTTTTT. This chain joins TRBV15 and TRBJ2-2; 8 bases are a match to TRBD1. With 1 base clipped from V and 7 bases from J, the junction kept 5 bases outside the gene matches. The CDR3 runs to 15 residues. Germline V lookup: CDR1 LNHNV, CDR2 YYDKDF (reference sequence).